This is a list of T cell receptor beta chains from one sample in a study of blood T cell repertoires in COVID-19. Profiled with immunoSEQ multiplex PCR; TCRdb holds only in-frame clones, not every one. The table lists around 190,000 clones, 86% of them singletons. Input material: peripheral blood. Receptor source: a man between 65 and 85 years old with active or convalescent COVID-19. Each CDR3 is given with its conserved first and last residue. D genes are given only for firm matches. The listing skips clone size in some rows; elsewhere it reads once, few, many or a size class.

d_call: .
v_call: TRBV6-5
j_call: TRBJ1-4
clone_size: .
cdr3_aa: CASSFRLTNEKLFF
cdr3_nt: TGTGCCAGCAGTTTCAGACTTACTAATGAAAAACTGTTTTTT

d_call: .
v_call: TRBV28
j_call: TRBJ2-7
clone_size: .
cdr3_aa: CASRKRTLIREQYF
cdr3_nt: TGTGCCAGCCGAAAAAGGACACTAATCCGGGAGCAGTACTTC

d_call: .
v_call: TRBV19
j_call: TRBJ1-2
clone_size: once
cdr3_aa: CASSIGPMDGYTF
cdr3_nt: TGTGCCAGTAGTATTGGCCCAATGGATGGCTACACCTTC

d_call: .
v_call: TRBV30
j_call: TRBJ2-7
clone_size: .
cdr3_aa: CAWSVRQGLEQYF
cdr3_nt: TGTGCCTGGAGTGTACGACAGGGACTCGAGCAGTACTTC

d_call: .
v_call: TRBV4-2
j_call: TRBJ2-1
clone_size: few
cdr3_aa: CASSQAWTFLDEQFF
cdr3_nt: TGTGCCAGCAGCCAAGCTTGGACTTTTCTGGATGAGCAGTTCTTC

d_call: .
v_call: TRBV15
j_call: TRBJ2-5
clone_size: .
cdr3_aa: CATSRDRGETQYF
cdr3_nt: TGTGCCACCAGCAGAGATAGGGGAGAGACCCAGTACTTC

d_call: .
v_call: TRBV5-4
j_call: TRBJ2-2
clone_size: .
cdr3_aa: CASSLAVGPYTGELFF
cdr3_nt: TGTGCCAGCAGCTTGGCGGTGGGGCCTTACACCGGGGAGCTGTTTTTT

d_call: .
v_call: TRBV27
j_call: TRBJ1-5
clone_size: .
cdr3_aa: CASSPTGLSNQPQHF
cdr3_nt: TGTGCCAGCAGCCCGACAGGACTTAGCAATCAGCCCCAGCATTTT

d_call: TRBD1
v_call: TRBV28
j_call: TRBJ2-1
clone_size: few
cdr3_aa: CASNTDRGREQFF
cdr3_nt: TGTGCCAGCAACACGGACAGGGGGCGGGAGCAGTTCTTC

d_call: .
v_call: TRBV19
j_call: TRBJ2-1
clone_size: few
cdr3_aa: CASSIGGPPYNEQFF
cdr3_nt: TGTGCCAGTAGTATAGGCGGGCCGCCCTACAATGAGCAGTTCTTC

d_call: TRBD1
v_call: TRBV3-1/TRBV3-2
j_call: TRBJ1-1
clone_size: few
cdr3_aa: CASSQGQGAVTEAFF
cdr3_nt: TGTGCCAGCAGCCAGGGACAGGGGGCAGTGACTGAAGCTTTCTTT

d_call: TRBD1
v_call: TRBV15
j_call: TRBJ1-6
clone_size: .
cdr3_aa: CATSNTGTGKGSPLHF
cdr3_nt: TGTGCCACCAGCAACACCGGGACAGGGAAAGGATCACCCCTCCACTTT

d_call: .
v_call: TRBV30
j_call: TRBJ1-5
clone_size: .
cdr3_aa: CAWSATGSDQPQHF
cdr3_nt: TGTGCCTGGAGCGCTACAGGGAGTGATCAGCCCCAGCATTTT

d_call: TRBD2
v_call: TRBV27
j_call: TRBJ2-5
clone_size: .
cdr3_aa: CASSFLAVPGGTQYF
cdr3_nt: TGTGCCAGCAGTTTCCTAGCGGTCCCGGGCGGGACCCAGTACTTC

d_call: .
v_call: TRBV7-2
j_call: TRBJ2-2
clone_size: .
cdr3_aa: CASSLRLPGGTGELFF
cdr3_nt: TGTGCCAGCAGCTTGAGACTACCCGGGGGCACCGGGGAGCTGTTTTTT

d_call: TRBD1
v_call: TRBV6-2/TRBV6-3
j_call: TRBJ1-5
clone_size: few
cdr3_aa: CASSDRVHQPQHF
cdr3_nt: TGTGCCAGCAGCGACAGGGTACATCAGCCCCAGCATTTT

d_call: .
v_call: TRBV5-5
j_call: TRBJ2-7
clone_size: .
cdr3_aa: CASSRLGPVEGYF
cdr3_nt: TGTGCCAGCAGCAGATTGGGTCCCGTCGAGGGGTACTTC

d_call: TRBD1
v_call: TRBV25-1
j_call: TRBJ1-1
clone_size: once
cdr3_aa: CASSAPEQGVTEAFF
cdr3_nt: TGTGCCAGCAGTGCTCCCGAACAGGGGGTCACTGAAGCTTTCTTT

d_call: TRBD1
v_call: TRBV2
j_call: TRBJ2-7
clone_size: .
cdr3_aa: CASSWGTAVTYEQYF
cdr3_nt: TGTGCCAGCAGTTGGGGGACAGCGGTAACCTACGAGCAGTACTTC

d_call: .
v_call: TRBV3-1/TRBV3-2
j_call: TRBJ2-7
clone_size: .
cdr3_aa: CASTDIGNYEQYF
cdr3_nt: TGTGCCAGCACCGACATCGGGAATTACGAGCAGTACTTC

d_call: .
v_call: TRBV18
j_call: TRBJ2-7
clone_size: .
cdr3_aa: CASSPGADSYEQYF
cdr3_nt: TGTGCCAGCTCACCAGGGGCGGACTCCTACGAGCAGTACTTC

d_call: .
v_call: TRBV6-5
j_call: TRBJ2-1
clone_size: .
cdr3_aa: CASSPGRYNEQFF
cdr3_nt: TGTGCCAGCAGTCCCGGGAGATACAATGAGCAGTTCTTC

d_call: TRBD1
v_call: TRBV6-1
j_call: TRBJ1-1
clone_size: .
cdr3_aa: CASSEARTGLTEAFF
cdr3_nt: TGTGCCAGCAGTGAAGCTCGGACAGGGCTCACTGAAGCTTTCTTT

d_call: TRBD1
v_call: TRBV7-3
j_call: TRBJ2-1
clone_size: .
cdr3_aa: CASSLAHRGQGEQFF
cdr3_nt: TGTGCCAGCAGCCTCGCGCACAGGGGGCAGGGTGAGCAGTTCTTC

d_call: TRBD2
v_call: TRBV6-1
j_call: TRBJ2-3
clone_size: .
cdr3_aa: CASSEAMGTSGRALLEDTQYF
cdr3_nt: TGTGCCAGCAGTGAAGCGATGGGGACTAGCGGGAGGGCCCTCTTGGAAGATACGCAGTATTTT

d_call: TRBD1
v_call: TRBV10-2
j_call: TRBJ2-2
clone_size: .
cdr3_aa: CASSQRQGGLGELFF
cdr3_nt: TGCGCCAGCAGCCAGAGACAGGGGGGATTGGGGGAGCTGTTTTTT

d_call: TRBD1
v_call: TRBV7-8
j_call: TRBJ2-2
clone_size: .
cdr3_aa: CASSIRQGARGTGELFF
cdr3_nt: TGTGCCAGCAGCATAAGACAGGGGGCCCGTGGCACCGGGGAGCTGTTTTTT

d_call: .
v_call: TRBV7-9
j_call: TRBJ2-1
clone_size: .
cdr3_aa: CASSLKKASDEQFF
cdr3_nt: TGTGCCAGCAGCTTAAAGAAAGCGAGCGATGAGCAGTTCTTC

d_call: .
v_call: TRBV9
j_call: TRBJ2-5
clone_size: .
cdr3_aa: CASSVGLLYQETQYF
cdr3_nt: TGTGCCAGCAGCGTAGGGCTCCTGTACCAAGAGACCCAGTACTTC

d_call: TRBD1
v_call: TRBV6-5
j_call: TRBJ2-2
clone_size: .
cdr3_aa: CASQGAHDGELFF
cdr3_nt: TGTGCCAGCCAGGGGGCGCATGACGGGGAGCTGTTTTTT

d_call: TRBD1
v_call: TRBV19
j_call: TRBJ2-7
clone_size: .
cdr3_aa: CASSIRDRGYEQYF
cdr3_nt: TGTGCCAGTAGCATACGCGACAGGGGATACGAGCAGTACTTC

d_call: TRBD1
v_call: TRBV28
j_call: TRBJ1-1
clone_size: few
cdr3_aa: CASSLLIGTGETEAFF
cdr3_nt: TGTGCCAGCAGTTTACTCATAGGGACAGGGGAGACTGAAGCTTTCTTT

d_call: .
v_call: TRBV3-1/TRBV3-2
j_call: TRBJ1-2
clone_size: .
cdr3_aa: CASSQELAENYGYTF
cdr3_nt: TGTGCCAGCAGCCAAGAACTAGCCGAGAACTATGGCTACACCTTC

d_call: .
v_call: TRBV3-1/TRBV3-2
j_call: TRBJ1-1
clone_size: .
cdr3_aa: CASSQEASRSSEAFF
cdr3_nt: TGTGCCAGCAGCCAAGAAGCGTCCCGCTCGTCTGAAGCTTTCTTT

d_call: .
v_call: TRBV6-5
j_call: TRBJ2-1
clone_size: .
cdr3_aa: CASSYGQGGFF
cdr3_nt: TGTGCCAGCAGTTATGGGCAGGGAGGGTTCTTC

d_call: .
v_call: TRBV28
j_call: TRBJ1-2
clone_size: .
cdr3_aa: CASSWPGNYGYTF
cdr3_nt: TGTGCCAGCAGTTGGCCAGGGAACTATGGCTACACCTTC

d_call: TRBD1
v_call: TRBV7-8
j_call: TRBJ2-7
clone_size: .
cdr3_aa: CASSWGQGSGEQYF
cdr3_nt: TGTGCCAGCAGCTGGGGACAGGGGTCGGGTGAGCAGTACTTC

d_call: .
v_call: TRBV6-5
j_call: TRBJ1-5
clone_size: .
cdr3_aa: CASRLTPRVQPQHF
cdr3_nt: TGTGCCAGCAGACTGACACCCAGGGTTCAGCCCCAGCATTTT

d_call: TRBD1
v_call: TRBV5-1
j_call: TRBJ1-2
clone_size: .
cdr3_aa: CASSLGTGGSYGYTF
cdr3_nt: TGCGCCAGCAGCCTCGGGACAGGGGGGAGCTATGGCTACACCTTC

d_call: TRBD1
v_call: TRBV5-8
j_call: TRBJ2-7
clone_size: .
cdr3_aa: CASSFNRGREQYF
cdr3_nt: TGTGCCAGCAGCTTCAACAGGGGGCGCGAGCAGTACTTC

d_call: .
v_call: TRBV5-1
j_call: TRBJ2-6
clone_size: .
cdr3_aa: CASGRKRQGISDGANVLTF
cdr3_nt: TGCGCCAGCGGAAGGAAGAGGCAGGGGATTTCTGATGGGGCCAACGTCCTGACTTTC

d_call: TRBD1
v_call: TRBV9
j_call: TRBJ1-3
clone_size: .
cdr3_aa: CASTRGLPGNTIYF
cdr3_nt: TGTGCCAGCACAAGGGGGCTTCCTGGAAACACCATATATTTT

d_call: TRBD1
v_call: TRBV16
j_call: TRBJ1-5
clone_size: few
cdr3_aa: CASSPRTGRQPQHF
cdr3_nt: TGTGCCAGCAGCCCACGGACAGGGCGGCAGCCCCAGCATTTT

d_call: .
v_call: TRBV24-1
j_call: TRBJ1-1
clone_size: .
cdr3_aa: CATSDTRTANTEAFF
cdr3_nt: TGTGCCACCAGTGACACTAGGACTGCCAACACTGAAGCTTTCTTT

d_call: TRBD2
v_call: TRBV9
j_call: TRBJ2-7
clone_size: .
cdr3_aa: CASSMGLAGSFYEQYF
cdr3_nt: TGTGCCAGCAGCATGGGACTAGCGGGGTCTTTCTACGAGCAGTACTTC

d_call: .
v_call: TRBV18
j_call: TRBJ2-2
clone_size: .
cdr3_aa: CASSQMPRANTGELFF
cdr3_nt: TGTGCCAGCTCCCAAATGCCCAGGGCGAACACCGGGGAGCTGTTTTTT

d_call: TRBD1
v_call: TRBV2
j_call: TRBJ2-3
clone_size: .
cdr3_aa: CASSAWDRVADTQYF
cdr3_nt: TGTGCCAGCAGTGCCTGGGACAGGGTGGCAGATACGCAGTATTTT

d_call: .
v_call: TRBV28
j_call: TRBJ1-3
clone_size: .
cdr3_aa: CASSLYLDRTISGNTIYF
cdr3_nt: TGTGCCAGCAGTTTATATTTAGACAGGACCATCTCTGGAAACACCATATATTTT